Presented here are 10 T cell receptor beta chains from one specimen sequenced in a study of T cell changes during pregnancy in multiple sclerosis (dated by TCRdb to between 2018 and 2020). The library was produced with the immunoSEQ multiplex PCR assay. TCRdb took over this immuneACCESS table, retaining in-frame rearrangements with V and J assigned. Such tables are incomplete; in checked studies, under half of the missing clones stem from an unresolved V gene, and the remainder is unexplained. Across this sample there are approximately 50,000 clones, with roughly nine tenths seen only once. The top ten clonotypes cover roughly 0.4% of the sample. This sample comprised CD4+ T cells from peripheral blood mononuclear cells, obtained after pregnancy. The receptors here all came from a female donor with multiple sclerosis, enrolled in a pregnancy study.

This chain links TRBV9 with TRBJ2-2, with unresolved D. Germline CDR1 is SGDLS and CDR2 is YYNGEE. The CDR3 is made up of 15 amino acids. The V end was cut by 0 bases, the J end by 4 bases, with 10 bases between. The CDR3 loop is CASSVAAGGTGELFF. The CDR3 region has the DNA TGTGCCAGCAGCGTAGCCGCCGGTGGCACCGGGGAGCTGTTTTTT.

This clone was seen only once. V gene TRBV4-1 combines with J gene TRBJ2-3; D is perhaps TRBD2 (6 bases). The CDR3 sequence is 15 residues long. V lost 4 bases, J lost 3 bases, and 14 bases lay in between. Germline assignment: CDR1 MGHRA and CDR2 YSYEKL. CDR3 in DNA: TGCGCCAGCAGCCTACTAGCATCAGAAACAGATACGCAGTATTTT. Its translation is CASSLLASETDTQYF.

The V gene is TRBV5-6, the J gene TRBJ2-2; a weak D match, TRBD1 (6 bases). The CDR3 runs to 16 residues. V lost 4 bases and J 6 bases, leaving 19 bases between the germline ends. CDR1 is SGHDT and CDR2 is YYEEEE in the germline V gene. Here the CDR3 DNA reads TGTGCCAGCAGCCTCCAGGGGATCGTCAGTGCCGGGGAGCTGTTTTTT. Amino acid sequence: CASSLQGIVSAGELFF.

The chain uses TRBV11-2 and TRBJ2-3; possible D gene TRBD2, 6 bases. There are 14 residues in the CDR3. V lost 5 bases to trimming and J lost 3 bases, with 12 bases between them. Germline assignment: CDR1 SGHAT and CDR2 FQNNGV. The CDR3 DNA reads TGTGCCAGCAGCCGCGGGACTCCTACAGATACGCAGTATTTT. Translated, it gives CASSRGTPTDTQYF.

The chain couples TRBV7-2 to TRBJ2-5; 8 bases agree with TRBD1. CDR3 size: 14 residues. Unmatched junction bases numbered 7, after V lost 5 bases and J lost 5 bases. Germline V gives CDR1 SGHTA, CDR2 FQGNSA. The CDR3 DNA reads as TGTGCCAGCAGCCCCCGGACAGGGACGGAGACCCAGTACTTC. Amino acid sequence: CASSPRTGTETQYF.

J is TRBJ2-1 and V is TRBV18; tentative D call: TRBD2 (6 bases). Trimming removed 1 base from V and 2 bases from J, with 12 bases in between. The CDR3 sequence is 16 residues long. In germline, CDR1 is KGHSH, CDR2 LQKENI. The CDR3 is CASSPLPERAYNEQFF. Here the CDR3 DNA reads TGTGCCAGCTCACCACTTCCCGAGCGGGCCTACAATGAGCAGTTCTTC.

This rearrangement joins TRBV7-8 to TRBJ2-6, with a possible D match to TRBD2 (6 bases). The germline V gene encodes CDR1 SGHVS and CDR2 FQNEAQ. This CDR3 has 17 amino acids. V dropped 1 base and J dropped 5 bases, with 15 bases sitting between them. This CDR3 is CASSLGEPGLRANVLTF. The CDR3 DNA sequence: TGTGCCAGCAGCTTAGGGGAACCGGGACTGCGGGCCAACGTCCTGACTTTC.

Only one count was recorded for this clone. The chain joins TRBV2 to TRBJ2-5; 11 bases agree with TRBD1. The germline V gene encodes CDR1 SNHLY and CDR2 FYNNEI. The CDR3 consists of 15 residues. The V segment lost 8 bases and the J segment 4 bases; nucleotides outside the gene matches: 9. CDR3 DNA sequence: TGTGCCAGCGTCGTGGACAGGGGGCGGACAGAGACCCAGTACTTC. It translates to CASVVDRGRTETQYF. Combining the CDR3 with reference TRBV2 and TRBJ2-5 gives the whole variable domain EPEVTQTPSHQVTQMGQEVILRCVPISNHLYFYWYRQILGQKVEFLVSFYNNEISEKSEIFDDQFSVERPDGSNFTLKIRSTKLEDSAMYFCASVVDRGRTETQYFGPGTRLLVL.

The chain uses TRBV7-9 and TRBJ2-7; D may be TRBD1 (7 bases). Trimming removed 2 bases from V and 2 bases from J, with 22 bases in between. The CDR3 runs 18 residues. Per germline, CDR1 SEHNR and CDR2 FQNEAQ (reference sequence). CDR3 loop: CASSLYGQGGQSPYEQYF. The DNA for the CDR3 is TGTGCCAGCAGCTTATACGGTCAGGGGGGACAGTCCCCCTACGAGCAGTACTTC.

The rearrangement uses TRBV30 and TRBJ2-1, with 7 positions matching TRBD2. Unmatched junction bases numbered 7, after V lost 2 bases and J lost 9 bases. CDR3 length equals 13 residues. Germline V lookup: CDR1 GTSNPN, CDR2 SVGIG (reference sequence). CDR3 protein: CAWSKTSLGEQFF. CDR3 DNA: TGTGCCTGGAGTAAGACTAGCCTAGGTGAGCAGTTCTTC. The variable domain in full, with the rest retrieved from reference TRBV30 and TRBJ2-1, is SQTIHQWPATLVQPVGSPLSLECTVEGTSNPNLYWYRQAAGRGLQLLFYSVGIGQISSEVPQNLSASRPQDRQFILSSKKLLLSDSGFYLCAWSKTSLGEQFFGPGTRLTVL.